The source of this T cell receptor beta chain is a study of CD8 T cells in ankylosing spondylitis. Findings of the study overall: Reports say disease-linked clones showed up significantly more in matched ankylosing spondylitis synovial fluid. Relatively rare in peripheral blood, disease-linked clones were also CD8+.

This clonotype has at least ten counts. The antigen is unknown. Libraries for TCR beta were made by quantitative 5'-RACE with molecular barcodes. TCRdb used MiXCR to reprocess the 5' RACE reads, holding one entry per CDR3 protein. The sample yields roughly 120,000 distinct CDR3 sequences, more than 6.5% seen once. Germline V gene data show CDR1 as DFQATT and CDR2 as SNEGSKA (reference sequence). The CDR3 sequence is 14 residues long. J lost 2 bases, V lost 3 bases, and 7 bases had no gene match. The clonotype comes from a male donor with ankylosing spondylitis or in good health (not recorded which). The rearrangement joins TRBV20-1 to TRBJ2-7; 7 nucleotides agree with TRBD2. The specimen sequenced was blood, either unsorted or a sorted T cell fraction (not recorded which). CDR3 in amino acids: CSASYPGGTYEQYF. In DNA, the CDR3 is TGCAGTGCTAGTTATCCGGGGGGTACCTACGAGCAGTACTTC.